The 7 T cell receptor beta chains below come from one sample, sequenced in a study of cytomegalovirus exposure and HLA in healthy donors. The PCR was carried out with 60 Vbeta primers and 13 Jbeta primers. Libraries were prepared by immunoSEQ multiplex PCR; TCRdb keeps only in-frame clonotypes and omits some of them. The sample has about 190,000 clones; about 76% are singletons. The source material was PBMCs. The receptors here all came from a woman aged 45-65 years in good health and CMV-seronegative.

This chain connects TRBV5-1 to TRBJ2-1, with TRBD2 matching 8 bases. There are 15 residues in the CDR3. Looked up from germline, CDR1 is SGHRS and CDR2 is YFSETQ. The J segment lost 8 bases and the V segment lost 4 bases, leaving 11 bases of the junction unmatched. For the CDR3, the DNA is TGCGCCAGCAGCCTGGCTGCGGGAGGCTGGGATGAGCAGTTCTTC. This gives the protein CASSLAAGGWDEQFF.

The genes are TRBV4-2 and TRBJ1-2; 7 nucleotides align to TRBD1. The trim removed 4 bases at V and 4 bases at J, leaving 3 bases unmatched. CDR3 length: 13 residues. From germline, CDR1 is LGHNA and CDR2 YNFKEQ. CDR3 DNA sequence: TGTGCCAGCAGCCCTGGGACAGCCTATGGCTACACCTTC. Translated: CASSPGTAYGYTF.

The J gene is TRBJ1-2, the V gene TRBV18; no reliable D call. CDR1 is KGHSH and CDR2 is LQKENI in the germline V gene. There are 13 residues in the CDR3. Trimming cost V 0 bases and J 8 bases, with 10 bases left between them. For the CDR3, the DNA is TGTGCCAGCTCACCACCGCTACAGACGGGCTACACCTTC. Translated: CASSPPLQTGYTF. The complete variable domain, with remaining parts taken from reference TRBV18 and TRBJ1-2, reads NAGVMQNPRHLVRRRGQEARLRCSPMKGHSHVYWYRQLPEEGLKFMVYLQKENIIDESGMPKERFSAEFPKEGPSILRIQQVVRGDSAAYFCASSPPLQTGYTFGSGTRLTVV.

In this sample, this clone turned up a few times. The chain joins TRBV5-8 to TRBJ1-4, with D uncertain. V was shortened by 4 bases and J by 0 bases, with 16 bases between the two germline ends. This CDR3 is 17 amino acids long. Germline values: CDR1 SGHTS, CDR2 YDEGEE. CDR3 DNA sequence: TGTGCCAGCAGCCATTTTGGGCTAGCTGCAACTAATGAAAAACTGTTTTTT. It specifies CASSHFGLAATNEKLFF.

The chain employs TRBV7-6 and TRBJ1-1; D not resolved. Trimming stripped 2 bases from V and 0 bases from J, with 10 bases between. CDR1 and CDR2 from the germline V gene are SGHVS and FNYEAQ. This CDR3 has 15 amino acids. The chain's CDR3 is CASSLSGRMNTEAFF. The CDR3 DNA reads as TGTGCCAGCAGCTTATCCGGGAGAATGAACACTGAAGCTTTCTTT.

This clone was seen just once. The genes are TRBV28 and TRBJ1-4; the D is unclear. V was pared by 6 bases and J by 0 bases, with 8 bases between. CDR1 and CDR2 (germline): MDHEN, SYDVKM. This CDR3 has 14 amino acids. The CDR3 is CASRLGATNEKLFF. CDR3 sequence (DNA): TGTGCCAGCAGACTAGGTGCAACTAATGAAAAACTGTTTTTT.

The chain employs TRBV5-6 and TRBJ2-7, with 8 bases aligning to TRBD2. CDR3 length: 16 amino acids. CDR1 is SGHDT, CDR2 YYEEEE, per germline. The trim removed 0 bases at V and 3 bases at J, leaving 8 bases unmatched. CDR3 bases: TGTGCCAGCAGCTTGGTCGGGGGGGGACGGAGCTACGAGCAGTACTTC. Amino acid sequence: CASSLVGGGRSYEQYF.